This is a list of T cell receptor beta chains from one sample in a study of blood T cell repertoires in COVID-19. The protocol was immunoSEQ multiplex PCR, while the TCRdb copy is restricted to in-frame clones and leaves out a portion. The repertoire holds roughly 86,000 clones, over 60% seen once, with about 8.7% in the top ten. Sequencing was carried out using peripheral blood. These receptors originate from a man aged 50 to 59 who had recovered from COVID-19. The CDR3 runs from the conserved cysteine through the conserved F or W. Each record gives: J gene, D gene, V gene, clone size, CDR3 protein, CDR3 DNA. The D gene is left open where the match is weak. A row's size may be missing; if present it is once, few, many or a size class.

>TRBJ1-6|-|TRBV5-6|few
CASSGSTGPNSPLHF
TGTGCCAGCAGCGGGTCGACAGGACCTAATTCACCCCTCCACTTT
>TRBJ2-2|TRBD2|TRBV19|-
CASSLAGTNTGELFF
TGTGCCAGTAGTCTAGCGGGAACGAACACCGGGGAGCTGTTTTTT
>TRBJ2-7|TRBD1|TRBV2|-
CASSEYMGQGYEQYF
TGTGCCAGCAGTGAGTATATGGGACAGGGTTACGAGCAGTACTTC
>TRBJ2-2|-|TRBV6-4|-
CASSDTNTGELFF
TGTGCCAGCAGTGACACTAACACCGGGGAGCTGTTTTTT
>TRBJ2-7|-|TRBV23-1|few
CASSVPPGEQYF
TGCGCCAGCAGCGTACCTCCGGGCGAGCAGTACTTC
>TRBJ2-7|TRBD1|TRBV27|-
CASSLTGQGYYEQYF
TGTGCCAGCAGTTTGACGGGACAGGGATACTACGAGCAGTACTTC
>TRBJ2-1|TRBD1|TRBV10-3|-
CATDRGSEQFF
TGTGCCACCGACAGGGGGAGTGAGCAGTTCTTC
>TRBJ2-1|-|TRBV6-4|-
CASSLGPGRVYNEQFF
TGTGCCAGCAGCCTTGGTCCCGGGCGGGTTTACAATGAGCAGTTCTTC
>TRBJ2-5|-|TRBV5-1|-
CASSLTGLAGSSGETQYF
TGCGCCAGCAGCCTAACGGGACTGGCGGGGAGCAGTGGAGAGACCCAGTACTTC
>TRBJ1-1|-|TRBV10-3|-
CATSDGKDTEAFF
TGTGCCACCTCGGACGGGAAGGACACTGAAGCTTTCTTT
>TRBJ2-2|-|TRBV19|once
CASSIIGGVAGELFF
TGTGCCAGTAGTATTATAGGAGGGGTCGCCGGGGAGCTGTTTTTT
>TRBJ2-2|-|TRBV5-5|-
CASSLAGGYTGELFF
TGTGCCAGCAGCTTGGCCGGGGGTTACACCGGGGAGCTGTTTTTT
>TRBJ1-6|TRBD1|TRBV28|-
CASIPPGTANSPLHF
TGTGCCAGCATCCCGCCAGGGACAGCGAATTCACCCCTCCACTTT
>TRBJ2-3|-|TRBV2|once
CASSLGTTDTQYF
TGTGCCAGCAGTCTGGGGACTACAGATACGCAGTATTTT
>TRBJ2-3|TRBD2|TRBV19|-
CASRTSGISTDTQYF
TGTGCCAGTAGGACTAGCGGGATAAGCACAGATACGCAGTATTTT
>TRBJ2-1|TRBD2|TRBV10-3|-
CAISLAGGNEQFF
TGTGCCATCTCCCTAGCGGGGGGAAATGAGCAGTTCTTC
>TRBJ2-3|-|TRBV5-4|-
CASSPTPADSTDTQYF
TGTGCCAGCAGCCCCACTCCTGCGGATAGCACAGATACGCAGTATTTT
>TRBJ2-7|-|TRBV21-1|-
CASRLAGGPTQYF
TGTGCCAGCAGATTAGCGGGAGGGCCCACGCAGTACTTC
>TRBJ1-3|TRBD1|TRBV7-2|few
CASSLVLGGQGINTIYF
TGTGCCAGCAGCTTAGTCTTAGGGGGACAGGGAATCAACACCATATATTTT
>TRBJ2-7|-|TRBV27|once
CASRDGGRSWEQYF
TGTGCCAGCAGGGACGGGGGGCGCAGCTGGGAGCAGTACTTC
>TRBJ1-1|TRBD1|TRBV18|-
CASSSKTGGGTEAFF
TGTGCCAGCTCATCGAAGACAGGGGGAGGCACTGAAGCTTTCTTT
>TRBJ1-4|-|TRBV20-1|-
CSAHRDRQVFF
TGCAGTGCCCACAGGGACCGTCAAGTGTTTTTT
>TRBJ2-1|-|TRBV12-3/TRBV12-4|-
CASSRTENNEQFF
TGTGCCAGCAGCCGGACAGAGAACAATGAGCAGTTCTTC
>TRBJ2-2|-|TRBV21-1|-
CASSRPWAGWDTGELFF
TGTGCCAGCAGCAGACCCTGGGCAGGGTGGGACACCGGGGAGCTGTTTTTT
>TRBJ2-1|-|TRBV6-4|-
CASSDSGGYNEQFF
TGTGCCAGCAGTGACTCGGGGGGATACAATGAGCAGTTCTTC
>TRBJ1-6|TRBD1|TRBV3-1/TRBV3-2|-
CASSQASGQASPLHF
TGTGCCAGCAGCCAAGCTTCAGGACAGGCCTCACCCCTCCACTTT
>TRBJ2-3|-|TRBV6-5|-
CASSYSMTRRDHTQYF
TGTGCCAGCAGTTACTCGATGACTAGACGCGATCATACGCAGTATTTT
>TRBJ1-5|TRBD1|TRBV6-5|few
CASYPPGGHQPQHF
TGTGCCAGCTATCCCCCAGGGGGGCACCAGCCCCAGCATTTT
>TRBJ2-5|TRBD2|TRBV5-1|-
CASSSGGGPETQYF
TGCGCCAGCAGCTCGGGAGGGGGGCCGGAGACCCAGTACTTC
>TRBJ1-5|TRBD1|TRBV2|-
CASSPIPGTGVEQPQHF
TGTGCCAGCAGTCCAATACCCGGGACAGGGGTGGAACAGCCCCAGCATTTT
>TRBJ2-5|-|TRBV20-1|-
CSGLAKETQYF
TGCAGTGGTCTAGCAAAAGAGACCCAGTACTTC
>TRBJ1-1|-|TRBV12-3/TRBV12-4|-
CASSFGPWTEAFF
TGTGCCAGCAGTTTTGGGCCGTGGACTGAAGCTTTCTTT
>TRBJ1-1|TRBD1|TRBV9|-
CASSVSGLGQGRSRGTEAFF
TGTGCCAGCAGCGTATCTGGTTTGGGACAGGGGAGGTCAAGGGGGACTGAAGCTTTCTTT
>TRBJ2-7|-|TRBV4-2|once
CASSPQGTYEQYF
TGTGCCAGCAGCCCCCAGGGAACCTACGAGCAGTACTTC
>TRBJ2-3|-|TRBV11-2|once
CASSLKTGTIPDTQYF
TGTGCCAGCAGCCTTAAGACAGGAACCATACCAGATACGCAGTATTTT
>TRBJ1-2|-|TRBV12-3/TRBV12-4|-
CASNRAGYGYTF
TGTGCCAGCAACCGAGCGGGCTATGGCTACACCTTC
>TRBJ2-3|TRBD2|TRBV10-1|once
CASSESREGGQYF
TGCGCCAGCAGTGAGTCGAGGGAGGGTGGGCAGTATTTT
>TRBJ2-1|-|TRBV6-6|once
CASSFGGPDEQFF
TGTGCCAGCAGTTTCGGGGGGCCGGATGAGCAGTTCTTC